The sample holds one count of the clone carrying this T cell receptor beta chain. This record comes from a study of blood T cell repertoires in COVID-19. For the study at large: COVID-19 samples, acute and convalescent, were from the United States, Italy and Spain.

Clones were read by immunoSEQ multiplex PCR, and TCRdb kept only the in-frame ones, dropping some. The sample shows about 180,000 clones, around 83% of them seen only once. With V trimmed by 1 base and J by 1 base, 1 base remained unmatched. Germline CDR1 and CDR2: SGDLS and YYNGEE. The CDR3 extends over 14 amino acids. The receptor comes from a woman between 25 and 40 years old with active or convalescent COVID-19. The chain combines TRBV9 with TRBJ1-1, with 7 bases identical to TRBD1. The specimen was peripheral blood. CDR3 residues: CASSVTGANTEAFF. CDR3 bases: TGTGCCAGCAGCGTAACAGGGGCGAACACTGAAGCTTTCTTT.